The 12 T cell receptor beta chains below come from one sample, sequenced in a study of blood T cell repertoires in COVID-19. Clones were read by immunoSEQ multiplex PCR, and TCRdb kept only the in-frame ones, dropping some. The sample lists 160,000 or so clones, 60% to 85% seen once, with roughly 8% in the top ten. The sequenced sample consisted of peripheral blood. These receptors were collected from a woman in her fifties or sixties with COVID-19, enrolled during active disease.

CDR3 coding DNA: TGCAGCGTCAGAGGGACAGCCTCCTACGAGCAGTACTTC. It yields the protein CSVRGTASYEQYF. The gene calls are TRBV29-1 and TRBJ2-7, with TRBD1 identical over 7 bases. The CDR3 is 13 residues long. CDR1 is SQVTM, CDR2 ANQGSEA, per germline. Trimming at V came to 6 bases and at J to 0 bases, leaving 5 bases not matched to a gene.

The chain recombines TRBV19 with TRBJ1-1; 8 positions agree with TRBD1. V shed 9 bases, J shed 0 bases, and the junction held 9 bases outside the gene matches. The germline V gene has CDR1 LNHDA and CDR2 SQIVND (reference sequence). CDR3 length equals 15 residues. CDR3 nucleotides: TGTGCCAGCACCCGGGACAGGACGTTGAACACTGAAGCTTTCTTT. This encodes CASTRDRTLNTEAFF.

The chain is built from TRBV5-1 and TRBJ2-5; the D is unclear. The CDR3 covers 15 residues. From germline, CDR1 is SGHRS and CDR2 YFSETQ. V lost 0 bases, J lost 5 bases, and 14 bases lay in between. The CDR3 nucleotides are TGCGCCAGCAGCTTGGCGCTGACTGGGTTGGAGACCCAGTACTTC. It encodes CASSLALTGLETQYF. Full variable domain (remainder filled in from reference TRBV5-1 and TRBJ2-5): KAGVTQTPRYLIKTRGQQVTLSCSPISGHRSVSWYQQTPGQGLQFLFEYFSETQRNKGNFPGRFSGRQFSNSRSEMNVSTLELGDSALYLCASSLALTGLETQYFGPGTRLLVL.

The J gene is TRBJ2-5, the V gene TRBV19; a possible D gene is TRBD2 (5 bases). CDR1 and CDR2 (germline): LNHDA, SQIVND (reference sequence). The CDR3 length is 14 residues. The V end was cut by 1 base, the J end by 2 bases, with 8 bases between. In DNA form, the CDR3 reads TGTGCCAGTAGTATAGGAGGGCAGCAAGAGACCCAGTACTTC. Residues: CASSIGGQQETQYF. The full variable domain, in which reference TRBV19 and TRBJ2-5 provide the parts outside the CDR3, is DGGITQSPKYLFRKEGQNVTLSCEQNLNHDAMYWYRQDPGQGLRLIYYSQIVNDFQKGDIAEGYSVSREKKESFPLTVTSAQKNPTAFYLCASSIGGQQETQYFGPGTRLLVL.

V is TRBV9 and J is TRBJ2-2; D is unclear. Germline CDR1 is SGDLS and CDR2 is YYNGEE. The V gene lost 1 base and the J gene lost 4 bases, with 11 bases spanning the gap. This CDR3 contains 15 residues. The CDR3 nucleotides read TGTGCCAGCAGCGTATTGCCGACGGGCACCGGGGAGCTGTTTTTT. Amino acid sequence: CASSVLPTGTGELFF. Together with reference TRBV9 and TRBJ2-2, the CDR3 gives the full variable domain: DSGVTQTPKHLITATGQRVTLRCSPRSGDLSVYWYQQSLDQGLQFLIQYYNGEERAKGNILERFSAQQFPDLHSELNLSSLELGDSALYFCASSVLPTGTGELFFGEGSRLTVL.

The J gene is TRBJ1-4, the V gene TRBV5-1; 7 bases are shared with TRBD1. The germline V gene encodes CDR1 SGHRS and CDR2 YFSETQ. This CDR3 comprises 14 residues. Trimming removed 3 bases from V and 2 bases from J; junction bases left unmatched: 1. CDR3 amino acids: CASSSQGTNEKLFF. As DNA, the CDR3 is TGCGCCAGCAGCTCACAGGGGACTAATGAAAAACTGTTTTTT.

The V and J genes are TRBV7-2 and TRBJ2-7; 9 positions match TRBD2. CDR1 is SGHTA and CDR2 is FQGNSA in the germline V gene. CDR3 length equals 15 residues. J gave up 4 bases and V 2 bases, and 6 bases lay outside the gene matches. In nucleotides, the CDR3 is TGTGCCAGCAGCTTAAACGCGGGAGGGCCTTACGAGCAGTACTTC. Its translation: CASSLNAGGPYEQYF.

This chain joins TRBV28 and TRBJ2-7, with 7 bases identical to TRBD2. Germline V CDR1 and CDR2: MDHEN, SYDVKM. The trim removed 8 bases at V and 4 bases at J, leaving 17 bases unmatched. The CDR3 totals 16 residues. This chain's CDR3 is CASLSFTPGLLYEQYF. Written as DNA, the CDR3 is TGTGCCAGCCTCAGTTTTACTCCGGGACTACTTTACGAGCAGTACTTC.

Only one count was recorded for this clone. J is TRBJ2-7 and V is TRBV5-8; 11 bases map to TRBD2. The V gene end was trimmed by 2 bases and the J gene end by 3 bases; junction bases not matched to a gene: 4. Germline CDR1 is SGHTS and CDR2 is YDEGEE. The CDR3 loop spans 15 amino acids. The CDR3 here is CASSFQGTSGYEQYF. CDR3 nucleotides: TGTGCCAGCAGCTTCCAAGGGACTAGCGGCTACGAGCAGTACTTC.

This CDR3 reads CASSESRATEAFF. In DNA, the CDR3 is TGTGCCAGTTCGGAGAGCAGGGCCACTGAAGCTTTCTTT. The chain uses TRBV18 and TRBJ1-1; D possibly corresponds to TRBD1 (5 bases). Germline-derived CDR1 and CDR2 are KGHSH and LQKENI. V was trimmed by 9 bases and J by 4 bases, leaving 15 bases between them. This CDR3 contains 13 residues.

The CDR3 region is CASSLRPSGRTDTQYF. CDR3 in DNA: TGTGCCAGCAGTTTACGCCCTAGCGGCCGCACAGATACGCAGTATTTT. The chain uses TRBV5-4 and TRBJ2-3, with 7 positions matching TRBD2. The CDR3 has 16 amino acids. V dropped 5 bases and J dropped 1; count of bases not matched to a gene: 10. Germline loops: CDR1 SGHNT, CDR2 YYREEE (reference sequence).

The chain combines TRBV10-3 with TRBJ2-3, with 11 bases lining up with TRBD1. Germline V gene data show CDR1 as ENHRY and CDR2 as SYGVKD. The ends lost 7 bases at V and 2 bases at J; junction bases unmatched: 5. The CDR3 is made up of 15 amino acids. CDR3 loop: CAIKEGQGVTDTQYF. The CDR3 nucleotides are TGTGCCATCAAGGAGGGACAGGGGGTCACAGATACGCAGTATTTT.